The entry below gives a single TCR beta chain sequence along with its context. These data originate in a study of technical replicates of blood from four donors. Measured with immunoSEQ multiplex PCR; TCRdb has only the in-frame clones, and not every one. The profile shows 75,000 to 100,000 clones, 90% to 95% of them singletons. The CDR3 is made up of 15 amino acids. V lost 5 bases and J lost 4, with 14 bases in between. Germline V CDR1 and CDR2: SGHAT, FQNNGV. The V gene is TRBV11-2, the J gene TRBJ2-2, with D perhaps matching TRBD1 (6 bases). The sequence derives from a human donor in good health. The sequencing sample was made of T cells isolated from PBMCs. The CDR3 region is CASSPLRTVTGELFF. The CDR3 nucleotides read TGTGCCAGCAGCCCCCTTAGGACAGTCACCGGGGAGCTGTTTTTT.